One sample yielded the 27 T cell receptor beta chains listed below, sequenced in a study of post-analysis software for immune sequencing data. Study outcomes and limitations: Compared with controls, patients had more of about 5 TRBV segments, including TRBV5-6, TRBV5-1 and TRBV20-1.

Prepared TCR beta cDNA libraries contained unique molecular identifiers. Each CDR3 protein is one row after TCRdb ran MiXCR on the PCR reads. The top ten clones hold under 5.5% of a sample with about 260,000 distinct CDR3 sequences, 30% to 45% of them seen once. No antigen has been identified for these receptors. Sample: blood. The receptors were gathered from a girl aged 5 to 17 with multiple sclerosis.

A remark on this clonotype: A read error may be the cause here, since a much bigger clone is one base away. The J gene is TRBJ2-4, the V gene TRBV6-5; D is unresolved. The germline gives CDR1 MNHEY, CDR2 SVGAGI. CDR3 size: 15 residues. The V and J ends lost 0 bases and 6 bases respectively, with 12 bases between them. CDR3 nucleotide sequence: TGTGCCAGCAGTTACTCCCCCTCAAGGGTAAACATTCAGTACTTC. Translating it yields CASSYSPSRVNIQYF.

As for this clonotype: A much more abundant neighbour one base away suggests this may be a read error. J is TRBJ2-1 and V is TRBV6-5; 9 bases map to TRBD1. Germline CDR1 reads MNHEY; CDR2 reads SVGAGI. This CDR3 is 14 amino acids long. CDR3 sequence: CACRAQGAHNEQFF. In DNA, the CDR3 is TGTGCCTGCAGGGCACAGGGGGCCCACAATGAGCAGTTCTTC.

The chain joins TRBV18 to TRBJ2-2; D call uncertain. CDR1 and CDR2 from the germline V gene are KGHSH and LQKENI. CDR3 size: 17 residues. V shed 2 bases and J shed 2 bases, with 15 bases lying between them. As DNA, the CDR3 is TGTGCCAGCTCACCAGCCAGCCCAGAGCCAAACACCGGGGAGCTGTTTTTT. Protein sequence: CASSPASPEPNTGELFF.

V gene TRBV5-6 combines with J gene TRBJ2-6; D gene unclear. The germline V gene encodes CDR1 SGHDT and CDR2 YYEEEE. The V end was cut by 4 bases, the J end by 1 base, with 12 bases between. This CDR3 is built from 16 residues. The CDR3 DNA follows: TGTGCCAGCAGCGAAATAACCATATCTGGGGCCAACGTCCTGACTTTC. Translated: CASSEITISGANVLTF.

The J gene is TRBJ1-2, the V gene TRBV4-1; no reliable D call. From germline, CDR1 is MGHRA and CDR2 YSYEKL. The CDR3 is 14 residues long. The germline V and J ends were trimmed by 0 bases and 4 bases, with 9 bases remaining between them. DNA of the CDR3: TGCGCCAGCAGCCAAGAGGGCCTCGTCTATGGCTACACCTTC. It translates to CASSQEGLVYGYTF.

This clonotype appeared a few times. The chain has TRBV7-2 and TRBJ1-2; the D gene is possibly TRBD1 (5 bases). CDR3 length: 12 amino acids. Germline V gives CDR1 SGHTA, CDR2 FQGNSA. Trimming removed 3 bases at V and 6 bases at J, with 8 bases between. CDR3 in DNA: TGTGCCAGCAGCTTTCAGGGAAATGGCTACACCTTC. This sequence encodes CASSFQGNGYTF.

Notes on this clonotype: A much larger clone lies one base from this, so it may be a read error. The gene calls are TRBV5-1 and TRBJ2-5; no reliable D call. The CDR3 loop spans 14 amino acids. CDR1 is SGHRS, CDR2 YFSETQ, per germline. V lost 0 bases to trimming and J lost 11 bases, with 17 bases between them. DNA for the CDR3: TGCGCCAGCAGCTTGGGCGTCTCCCCAAGAGAGCAGTACTTC. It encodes CASSLGVSPREQYF. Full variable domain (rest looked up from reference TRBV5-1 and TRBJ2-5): KAGVTQTPRYLIKTRGQQVTLSCSPISGHRSVSWYQQTPGQGLQFLFEYFSETQRNKGNFPGRFSGRQFSNSRSEMNVSTLELGDSALYLCASSLGVSPREQYFGPGTRLLVL.

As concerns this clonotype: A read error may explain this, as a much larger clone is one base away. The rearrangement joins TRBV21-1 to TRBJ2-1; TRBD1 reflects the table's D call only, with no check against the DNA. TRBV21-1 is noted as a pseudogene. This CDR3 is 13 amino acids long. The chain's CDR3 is CASILGRQAGQFF. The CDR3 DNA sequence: TGTGCCAGCATCTTAGGACGACAGGCGGGGCAGTTCTTC.

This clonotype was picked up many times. The CDR3 region is CASSLFSGGGGDEQFF. The DNA of the CDR3 is TGCGCCAGCAGCTTGTTTAGCGGGGGAGGGGGCGATGAGCAGTTCTTC. This chain links TRBV5-1 with TRBJ2-1; TRBD2 aligns across 9 bases. The CDR3 contains 16 residues. The germline CDR1 and CDR2 sequences are SGHRS and YFSETQ. V dropped 1 base and J dropped 8; count of bases not matched to a gene: 10.

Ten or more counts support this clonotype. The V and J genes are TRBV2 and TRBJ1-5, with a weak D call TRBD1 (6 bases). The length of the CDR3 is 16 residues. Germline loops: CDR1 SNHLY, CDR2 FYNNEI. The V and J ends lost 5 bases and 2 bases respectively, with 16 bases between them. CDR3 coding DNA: TGTGCCAGCAGTAAAACCTTCTCAGGGGGCAATCAGCCCCAGCATTTT. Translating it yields CASSKTFSGGNQPQHF.

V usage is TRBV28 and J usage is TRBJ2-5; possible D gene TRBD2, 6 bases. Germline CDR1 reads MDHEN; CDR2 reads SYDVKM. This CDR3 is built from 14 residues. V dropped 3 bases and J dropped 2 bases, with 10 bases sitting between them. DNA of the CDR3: TGTGCCAGCAGTTTCGCGGGGCAGCAAGAGACCCAGTACTTC. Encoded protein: CASSFAGQQETQYF.

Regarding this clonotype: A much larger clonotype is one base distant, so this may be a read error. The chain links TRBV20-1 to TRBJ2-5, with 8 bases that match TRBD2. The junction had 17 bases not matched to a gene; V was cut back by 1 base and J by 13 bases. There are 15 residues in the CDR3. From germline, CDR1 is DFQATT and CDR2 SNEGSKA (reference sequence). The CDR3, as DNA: TGCAGTGCTAGAGCCGATAGCGGGAATGGCTACGAGCGGTACTTC. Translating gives CSARADSGNGYERYF.

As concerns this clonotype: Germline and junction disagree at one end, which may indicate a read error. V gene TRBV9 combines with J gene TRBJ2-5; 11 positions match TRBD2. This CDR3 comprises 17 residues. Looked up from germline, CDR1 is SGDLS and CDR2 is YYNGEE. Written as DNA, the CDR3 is TGCGCCAGCAGCGTAAACCTAGCGGGGGGATCCCAAGGGACCCAGTACTTC. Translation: CASSVNLAGGSQGTQYF.

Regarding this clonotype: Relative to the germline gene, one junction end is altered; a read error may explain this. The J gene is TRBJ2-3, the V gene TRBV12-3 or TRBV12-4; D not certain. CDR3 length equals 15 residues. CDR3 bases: TGTGCCAGCAGCATCGGGTGGGTCGGAGCAGATACGCAATATTTT. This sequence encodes CASSIGWVGADTQYF.

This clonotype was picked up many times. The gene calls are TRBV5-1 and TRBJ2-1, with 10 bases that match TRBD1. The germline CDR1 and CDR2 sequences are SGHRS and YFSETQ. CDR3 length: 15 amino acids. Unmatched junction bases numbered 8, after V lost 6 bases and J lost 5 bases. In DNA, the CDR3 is TGCGCCAGCACCAGCCGGGACAGGGGCAACAATGAGCAGTTCTTC. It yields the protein CASTSRDRGNNEQFF.

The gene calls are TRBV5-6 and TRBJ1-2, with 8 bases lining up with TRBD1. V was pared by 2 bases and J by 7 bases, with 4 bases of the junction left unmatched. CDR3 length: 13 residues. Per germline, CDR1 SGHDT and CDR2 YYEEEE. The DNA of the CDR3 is TGTGCCAGCAGCTTCCTGGGGACAGGTGGCTACACCTTC. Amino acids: CASSFLGTGGYTF.

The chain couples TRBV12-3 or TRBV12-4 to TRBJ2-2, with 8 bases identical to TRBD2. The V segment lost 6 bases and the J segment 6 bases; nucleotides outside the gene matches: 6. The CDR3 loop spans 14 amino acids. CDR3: CASSRGLAAGELFF. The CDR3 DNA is TGTGCCAGCAGCCGAGGACTAGCAGCCGGGGAGCTGTTTTTT.

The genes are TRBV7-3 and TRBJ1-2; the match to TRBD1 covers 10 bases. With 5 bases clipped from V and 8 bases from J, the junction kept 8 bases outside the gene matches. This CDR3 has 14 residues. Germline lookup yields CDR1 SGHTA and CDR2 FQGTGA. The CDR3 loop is CASSPTGTGVGYTF. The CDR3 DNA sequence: TGTGCCAGCAGCCCAACCGGGACAGGGGTGGGCTACACCTTC.

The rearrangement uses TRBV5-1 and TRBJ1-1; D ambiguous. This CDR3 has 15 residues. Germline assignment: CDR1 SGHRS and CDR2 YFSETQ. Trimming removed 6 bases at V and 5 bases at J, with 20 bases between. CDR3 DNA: TGCGCCAGCAAATACCAAGGAGGGTCATCGACTGAAGCTTTCTTT. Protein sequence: CASKYQGGSSTEAFF.

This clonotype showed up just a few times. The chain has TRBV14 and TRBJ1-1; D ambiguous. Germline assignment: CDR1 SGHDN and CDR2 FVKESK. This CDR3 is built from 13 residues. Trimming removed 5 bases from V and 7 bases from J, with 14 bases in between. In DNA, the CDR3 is TGTGCCAGCAGCGCTCCTGGGAGGGTTGAAGCTTTCTTT. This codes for CASSAPGRVEAFF.

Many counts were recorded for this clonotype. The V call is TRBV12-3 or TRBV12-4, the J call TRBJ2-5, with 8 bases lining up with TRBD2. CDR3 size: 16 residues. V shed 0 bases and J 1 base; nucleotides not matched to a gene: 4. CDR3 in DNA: TGTGCCAGCAGTTTAGCTCTAGCGGGCCGCCAAGAGACCCAGTACTTC. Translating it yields CASSLALAGRQETQYF.

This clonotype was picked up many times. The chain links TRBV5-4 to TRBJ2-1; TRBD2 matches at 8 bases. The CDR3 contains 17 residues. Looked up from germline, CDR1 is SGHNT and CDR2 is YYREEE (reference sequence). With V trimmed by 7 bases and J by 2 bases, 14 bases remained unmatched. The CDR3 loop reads CASLGRGGAGAYNEQFF. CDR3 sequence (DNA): TGTGCCAGCTTGGGTCGGGGGGGCGCCGGGGCCTACAATGAGCAGTTCTTC. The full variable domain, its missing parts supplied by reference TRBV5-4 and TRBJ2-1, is ETGVTQSPTHLIKTRGQQVTLRCSSQSGHNTVSWYQQALGQGPQFIFQYYREEENGRGNFPPRFSGLQFPNYSSELNVNALELDDSALYLCASLGRGGAGAYNEQFFGPGTRLTVL.

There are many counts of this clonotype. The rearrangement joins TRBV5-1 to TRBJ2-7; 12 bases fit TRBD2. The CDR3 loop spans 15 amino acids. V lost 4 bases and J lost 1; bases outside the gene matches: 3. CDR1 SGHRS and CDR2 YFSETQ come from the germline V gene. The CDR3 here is CASSPTSGGSYEQYF. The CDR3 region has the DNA TGCGCCAGCAGCCCGACTAGCGGGGGATCCTACGAGCAGTACTTC.

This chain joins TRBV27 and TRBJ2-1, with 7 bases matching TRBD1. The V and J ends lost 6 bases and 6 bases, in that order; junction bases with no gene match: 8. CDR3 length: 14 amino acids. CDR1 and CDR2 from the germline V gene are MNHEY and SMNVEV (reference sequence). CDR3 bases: TGTGCCAGCAGCCCCGGGACAGCAATCAATGAGCAGTTCTTC. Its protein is CASSPGTAINEQFF.

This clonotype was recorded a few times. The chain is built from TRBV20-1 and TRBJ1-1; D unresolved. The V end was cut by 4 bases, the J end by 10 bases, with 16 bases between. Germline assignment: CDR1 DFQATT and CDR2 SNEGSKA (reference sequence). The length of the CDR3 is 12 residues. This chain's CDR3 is CSANGKKAGAFF. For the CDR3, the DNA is TGCAGTGCTAACGGAAAGAAGGCAGGAGCTTTCTTT.

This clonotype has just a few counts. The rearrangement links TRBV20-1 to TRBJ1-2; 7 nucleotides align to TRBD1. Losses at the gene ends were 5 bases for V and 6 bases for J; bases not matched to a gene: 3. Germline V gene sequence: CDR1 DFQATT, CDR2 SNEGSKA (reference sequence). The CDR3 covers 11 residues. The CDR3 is CSAYRGNGYTF. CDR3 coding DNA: TGCAGTGCTTACAGGGGTAATGGCTACACCTTC.

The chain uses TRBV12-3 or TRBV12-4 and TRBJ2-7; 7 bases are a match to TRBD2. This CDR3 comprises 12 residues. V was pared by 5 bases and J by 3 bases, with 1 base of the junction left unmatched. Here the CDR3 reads CASSPSGYEQYF. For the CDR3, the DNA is TGTGCCAGCAGTCCTAGCGGCTACGAGCAGTACTTC.